The clone carrying this TCR beta chain came up many times. What it binds is unknown. V lost 2 bases and J lost 2, with 13 bases in between. CDR3 length: 16 residues. This specimen belongs to a study of CD8 T cells in ankylosing spondylitis. Broader study findings: Within ankylosing spondylitis blood, a TCR beta motif made up of seven or eight highly homologous variants appeared to be characteristic.

Each CDR3 protein is one row after TCRdb ran MiXCR on the 5' RACE reads. The sample holds approximately 220,000 distinct CDR3 sequences, about 10% seen once. This rearrangement joins TRBV12-3 or TRBV12-4 to TRBJ1-5, with D possibly TRBD1 on 6 matching bases. Sequencing used blood, either unsorted or a sorted T cell fraction (not recorded which). The sequence came from a male donor with ankylosing spondylitis or in good health (not recorded which). CDR3 sequence: CASSLNRVLGNQPQHF. CDR3 nucleotides: TGTGCCAGCAGTTTAAACAGGGTATTGGGCAATCAGCCCCAGCATTTT.